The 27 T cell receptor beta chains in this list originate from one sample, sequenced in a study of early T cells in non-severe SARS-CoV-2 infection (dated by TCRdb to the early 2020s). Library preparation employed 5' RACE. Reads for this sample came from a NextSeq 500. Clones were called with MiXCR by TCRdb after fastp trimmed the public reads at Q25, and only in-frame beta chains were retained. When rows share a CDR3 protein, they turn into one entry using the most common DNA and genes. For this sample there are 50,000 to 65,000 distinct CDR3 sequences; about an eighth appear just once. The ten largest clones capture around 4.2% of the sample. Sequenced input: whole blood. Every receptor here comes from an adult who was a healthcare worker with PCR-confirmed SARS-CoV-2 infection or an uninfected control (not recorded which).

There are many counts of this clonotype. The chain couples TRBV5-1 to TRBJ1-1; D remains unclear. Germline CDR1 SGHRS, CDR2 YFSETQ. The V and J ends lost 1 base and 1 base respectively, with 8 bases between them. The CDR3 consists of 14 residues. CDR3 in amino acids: CASSLHAPNTEAFF. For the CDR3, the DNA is TGCGCCAGCAGCTTGCATGCCCCGAACACTGAAGCTTTCTTT.

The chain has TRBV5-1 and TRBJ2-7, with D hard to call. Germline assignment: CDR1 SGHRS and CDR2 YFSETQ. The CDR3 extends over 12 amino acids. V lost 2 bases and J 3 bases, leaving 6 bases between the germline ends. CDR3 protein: CASSLIGYEQYF. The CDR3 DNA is TGCGCCAGCAGCTTAATTGGCTACGAGCAGTACTTC.

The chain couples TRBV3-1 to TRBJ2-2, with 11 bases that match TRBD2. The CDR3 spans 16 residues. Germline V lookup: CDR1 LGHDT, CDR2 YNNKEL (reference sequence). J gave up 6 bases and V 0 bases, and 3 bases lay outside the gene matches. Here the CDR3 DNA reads TGTGCCAGCAGCCAAGAACTAGCGGGGGTCCCCGGGGAGCTGTTTTTT. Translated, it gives CASSQELAGVPGELFF.

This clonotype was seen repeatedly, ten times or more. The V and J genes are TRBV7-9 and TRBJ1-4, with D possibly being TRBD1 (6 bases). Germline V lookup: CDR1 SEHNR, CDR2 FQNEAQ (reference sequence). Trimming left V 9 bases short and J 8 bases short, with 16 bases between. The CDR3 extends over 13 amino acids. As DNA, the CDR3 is TGTGCCAGTGCCTGGGCAGGGGCCGAAAAACTGTTTTTT. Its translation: CASAWAGAEKLFF.

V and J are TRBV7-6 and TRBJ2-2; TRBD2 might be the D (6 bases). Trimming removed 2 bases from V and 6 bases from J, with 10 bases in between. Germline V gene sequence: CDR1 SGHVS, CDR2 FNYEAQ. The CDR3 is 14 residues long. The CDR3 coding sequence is TGTGCCAGCAGCTTAACGGGGGAGGCCGGGGAGCTGTTTTTT. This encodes CASSLTGEAGELFF.

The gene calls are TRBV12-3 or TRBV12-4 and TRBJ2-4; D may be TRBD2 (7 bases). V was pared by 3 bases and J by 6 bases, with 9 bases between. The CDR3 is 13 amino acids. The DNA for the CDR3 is TGTGCCAGCAGTTTTGGGGGGGCAAACATTCAGTACTTC. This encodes CASSFGGANIQYF.

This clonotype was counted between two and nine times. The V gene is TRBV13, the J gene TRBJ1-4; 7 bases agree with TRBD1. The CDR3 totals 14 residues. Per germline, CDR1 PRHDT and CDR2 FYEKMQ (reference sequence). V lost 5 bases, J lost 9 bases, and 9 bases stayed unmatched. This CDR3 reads CASSRPRDSQKLFF. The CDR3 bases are TGTGCCAGCAGCCGTCCCCGGGACAGCCAAAAACTGTTTTTT. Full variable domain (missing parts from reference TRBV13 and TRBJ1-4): AAGVIQSPRHLIKEKRETATLKCYPIPRHDTVYWYQQGPGQDPQFLISFYEKMQSDKGSIPDRFSAQQFSDYHSELNMSSLELGDSALYFCASSRPRDSQKLFFGSGTQLSVL.

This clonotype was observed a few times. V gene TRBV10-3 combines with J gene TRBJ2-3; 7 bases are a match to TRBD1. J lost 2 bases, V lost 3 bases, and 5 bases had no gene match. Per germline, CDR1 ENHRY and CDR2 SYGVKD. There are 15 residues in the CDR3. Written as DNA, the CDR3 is TGTGCCATCAGTGACATGGGACAGCTCACAGATACGCAGTATTTT. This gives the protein CAISDMGQLTDTQYF.

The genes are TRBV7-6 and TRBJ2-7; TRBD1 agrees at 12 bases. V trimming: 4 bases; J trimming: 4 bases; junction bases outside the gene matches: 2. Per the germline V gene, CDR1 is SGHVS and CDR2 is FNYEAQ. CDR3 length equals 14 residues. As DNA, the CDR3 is TGTGCCAGCAGCTGGGGACAGGGGGCTTACGAGCAGTACTTC. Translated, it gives CASSWGQGAYEQYF.

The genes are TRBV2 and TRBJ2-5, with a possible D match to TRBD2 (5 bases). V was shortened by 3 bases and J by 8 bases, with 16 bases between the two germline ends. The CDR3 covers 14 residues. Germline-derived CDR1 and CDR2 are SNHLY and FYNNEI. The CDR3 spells CASSDKEVVGTQYF. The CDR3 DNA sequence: TGTGCCAGCAGTGACAAGGAGGTGGTTGGTACCCAGTACTTC.

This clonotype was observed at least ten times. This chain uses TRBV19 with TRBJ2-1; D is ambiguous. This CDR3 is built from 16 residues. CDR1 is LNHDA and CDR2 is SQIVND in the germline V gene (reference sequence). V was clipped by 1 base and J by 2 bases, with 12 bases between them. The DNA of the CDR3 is TGTGCCAGTAGTATAGGTATGGTATTAGCCTACAATGAGCAGTTCTTC. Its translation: CASSIGMVLAYNEQFF. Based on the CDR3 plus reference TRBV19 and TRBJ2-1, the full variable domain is DGGITQSPKYLFRKEGQNVTLSCEQNLNHDAMYWYRQDPGQGLRLIYYSQIVNDFQKGDIAEGYSVSREKKESFPLTVTSAQKNPTAFYLCASSIGMVLAYNEQFFGPGTRLTVL.

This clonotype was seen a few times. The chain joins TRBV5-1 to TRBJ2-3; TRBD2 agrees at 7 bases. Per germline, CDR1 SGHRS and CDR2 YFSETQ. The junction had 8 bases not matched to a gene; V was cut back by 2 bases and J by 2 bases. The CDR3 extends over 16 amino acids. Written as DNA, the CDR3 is TGCGCCAGCAGCTTAGGGGCTAGCGGATCCACAGATACGCAGTATTTT. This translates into CASSLGASGSTDTQYF.

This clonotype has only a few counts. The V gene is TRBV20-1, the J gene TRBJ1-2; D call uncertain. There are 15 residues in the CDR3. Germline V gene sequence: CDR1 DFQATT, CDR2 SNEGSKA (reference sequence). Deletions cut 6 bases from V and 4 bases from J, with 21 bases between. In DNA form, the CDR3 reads TGCAGTGCCGACCCTAGGGCGGGAGGATCCTATGGCTACACCTTC. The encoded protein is CSADPRAGGSYGYTF.

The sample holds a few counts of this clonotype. CDR3 DNA: TGCAGTGCTAGAGACCGCGACAGAAGCTCCTACGAGCAGTACTTC. Amino acids: CSARDRDRSSYEQYF. The chain employs TRBV20-1 and TRBJ2-7; TRBD1 might be the D (5 bases). Germline-derived CDR1 and CDR2 are DFQATT and SNEGSKA (reference sequence). The CDR3 extends over 15 amino acids. V shed 0 bases and J shed 0 bases, with 12 bases lying between them.

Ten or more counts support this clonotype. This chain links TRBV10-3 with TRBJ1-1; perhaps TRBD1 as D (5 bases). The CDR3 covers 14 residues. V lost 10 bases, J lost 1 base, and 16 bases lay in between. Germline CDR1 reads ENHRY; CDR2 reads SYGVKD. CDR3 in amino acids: CATGTGTSNTEAFF. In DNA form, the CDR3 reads TGTGCCACCGGAACCGGGACCTCGAACACTGAAGCTTTCTTT.

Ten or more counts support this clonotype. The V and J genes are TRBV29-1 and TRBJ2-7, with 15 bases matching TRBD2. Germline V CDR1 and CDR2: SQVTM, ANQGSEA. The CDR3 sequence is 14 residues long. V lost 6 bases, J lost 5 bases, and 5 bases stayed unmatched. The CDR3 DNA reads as TGCAGCGTGGGGACTAGCGGGGGGATCGACGAGCAGTACTTC. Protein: CSVGTSGGIDEQYF.

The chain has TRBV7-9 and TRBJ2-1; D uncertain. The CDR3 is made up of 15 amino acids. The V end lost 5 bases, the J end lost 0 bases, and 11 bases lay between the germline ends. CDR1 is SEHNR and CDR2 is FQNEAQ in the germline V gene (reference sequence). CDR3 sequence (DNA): TGTGCCAGCAGCCCCCCGAGTAGCTCCTACAATGAGCAGTTCTTC. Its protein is CASSPPSSSYNEQFF.

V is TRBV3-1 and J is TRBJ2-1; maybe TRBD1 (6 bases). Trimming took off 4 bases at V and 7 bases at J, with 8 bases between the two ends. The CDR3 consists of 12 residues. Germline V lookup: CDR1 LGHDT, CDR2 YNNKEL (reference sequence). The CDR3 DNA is TGTGCCAGCAGCCCCACAGGGAATGAGCAGTTCTTC. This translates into CASSPTGNEQFF.

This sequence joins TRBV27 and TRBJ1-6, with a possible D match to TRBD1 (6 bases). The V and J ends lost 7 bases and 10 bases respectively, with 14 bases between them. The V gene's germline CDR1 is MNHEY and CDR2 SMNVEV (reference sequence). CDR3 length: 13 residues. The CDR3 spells CASKGVGLSPLHF. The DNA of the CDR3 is TGTGCCAGCAAGGGGGTGGGTTTGTCACCCCTCCACTTT.

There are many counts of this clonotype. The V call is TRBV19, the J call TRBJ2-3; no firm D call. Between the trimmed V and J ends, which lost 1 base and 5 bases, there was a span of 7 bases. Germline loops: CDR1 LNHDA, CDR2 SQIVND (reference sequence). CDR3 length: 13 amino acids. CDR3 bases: TGTGCCAGTAGTATAGTGTGGGGAGATACGCAGTATTTT. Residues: CASSIVWGDTQYF.

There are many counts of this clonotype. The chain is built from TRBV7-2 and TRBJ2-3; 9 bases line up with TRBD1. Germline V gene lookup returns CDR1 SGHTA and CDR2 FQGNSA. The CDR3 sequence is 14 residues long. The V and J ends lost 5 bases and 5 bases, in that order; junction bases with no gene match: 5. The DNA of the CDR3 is TGTGCCAGCAGCCCGGACAGGGGCGTAGATACGCAGTATTTT. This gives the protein CASSPDRGVDTQYF.

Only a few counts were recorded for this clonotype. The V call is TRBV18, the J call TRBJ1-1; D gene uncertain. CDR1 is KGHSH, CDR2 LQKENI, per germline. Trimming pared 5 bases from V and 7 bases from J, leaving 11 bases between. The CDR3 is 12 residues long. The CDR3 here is CASSGAQIEAFF. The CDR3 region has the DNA TGTGCCAGCTCAGGTGCACAGATTGAAGCTTTCTTT.

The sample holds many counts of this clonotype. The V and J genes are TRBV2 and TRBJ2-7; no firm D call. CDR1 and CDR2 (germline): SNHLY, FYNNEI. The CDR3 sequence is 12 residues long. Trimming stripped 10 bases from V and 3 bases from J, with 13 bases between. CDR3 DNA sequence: TGTGCCACCACGCCCCATTACTACGAGCAGTACTTC. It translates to CATTPHYYEQYF.

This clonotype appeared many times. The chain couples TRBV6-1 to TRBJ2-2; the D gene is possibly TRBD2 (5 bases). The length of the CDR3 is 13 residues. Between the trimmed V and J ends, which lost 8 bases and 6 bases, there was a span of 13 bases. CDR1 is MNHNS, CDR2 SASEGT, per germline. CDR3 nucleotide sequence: TGTGCCAGCTGGACTTGGTCCTCCGGGGAGCTGTTTTTT. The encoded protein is CASWTWSSGELFF.

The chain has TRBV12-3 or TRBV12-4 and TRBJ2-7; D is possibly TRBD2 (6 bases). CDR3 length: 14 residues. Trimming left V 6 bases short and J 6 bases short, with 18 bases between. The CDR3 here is CASRFTGDGSEQYF. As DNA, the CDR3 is TGTGCCAGCAGGTTCACGGGGGACGGGAGCGAGCAGTACTTC.

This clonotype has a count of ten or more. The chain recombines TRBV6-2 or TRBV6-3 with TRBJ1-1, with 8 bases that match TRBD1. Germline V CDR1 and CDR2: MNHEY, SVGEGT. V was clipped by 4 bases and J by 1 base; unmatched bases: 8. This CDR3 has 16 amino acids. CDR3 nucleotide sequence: TGTGCCAGCAGTTGGCCCGCGACAGGGGAGAACACTGAAGCTTTCTTT. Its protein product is CASSWPATGENTEAFF.

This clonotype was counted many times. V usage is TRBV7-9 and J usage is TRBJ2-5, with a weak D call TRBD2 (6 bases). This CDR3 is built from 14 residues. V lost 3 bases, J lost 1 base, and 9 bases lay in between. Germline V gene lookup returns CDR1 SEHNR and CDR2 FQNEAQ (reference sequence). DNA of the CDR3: TGTGCCAGCAGCTTGGCCGGGGGCCAAGAGACCCAGTACTTC. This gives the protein CASSLAGGQETQYF.